This TCR beta chain is drawn from a study of CD8 T cells in ankylosing spondylitis. TCRdb called the 5' RACE reads again in MiXCR, with one record for every CDR3 protein. This sample has about 240,000 distinct CDR3 sequences; 9.5% to 12% occur once, and the top ten carry 5.5% to 8%. This clonotype was detected many times. Germline V gene sequence: CDR1 SGDLS, CDR2 YYNGEE. V lost 0 bases and J lost 2, with 8 bases in between. This CDR3 is 14 amino acids long. This TCR derives from a male donor with ankylosing spondylitis or in good health (not recorded which). Sequencing input: blood, either unsorted or a sorted T cell fraction (not recorded which). The chain employs TRBV9 and TRBJ1-2; D remains unclear. The CDR3 nucleotides read TGTGCCAGCAGCGTAGCTATCGGAAACTATGGCTACACCTTC. Encoded protein: CASSVAIGNYGYTF. The variable domain in full, with the rest retrieved from reference TRBV9 and TRBJ1-2, is DSGVTQTPKHLITATGQRVTLRCSPRSGDLSVYWYQQSLDQGLQFLIQYYNGEERAKGNILERFSAQQFPDLHSELNLSSLELGDSALYFCASSVAIGNYGYTFGSGTRLTVV.